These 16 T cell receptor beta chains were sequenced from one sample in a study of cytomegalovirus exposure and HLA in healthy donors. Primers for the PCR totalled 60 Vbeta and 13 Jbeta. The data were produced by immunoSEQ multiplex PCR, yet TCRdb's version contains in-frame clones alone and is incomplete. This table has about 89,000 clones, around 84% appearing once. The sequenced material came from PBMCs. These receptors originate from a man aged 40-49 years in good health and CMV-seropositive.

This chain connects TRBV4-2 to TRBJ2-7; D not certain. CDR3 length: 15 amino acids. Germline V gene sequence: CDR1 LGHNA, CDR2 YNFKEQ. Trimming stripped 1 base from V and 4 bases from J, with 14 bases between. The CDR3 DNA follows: TGTGCCAGCAGCCAAGCGGGTAGCAGCCTTTACGAGCAGTACTTC. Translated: CASSQAGSSLYEQYF.

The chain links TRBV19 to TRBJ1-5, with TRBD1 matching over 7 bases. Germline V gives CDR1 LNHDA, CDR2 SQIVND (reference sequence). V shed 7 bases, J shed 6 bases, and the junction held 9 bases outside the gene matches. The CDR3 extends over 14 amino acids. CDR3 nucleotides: TGTGCCAGTAACGAAGGGGGCCTCGGTCAGCCCCAGCATTTT. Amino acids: CASNEGGLGQPQHF.

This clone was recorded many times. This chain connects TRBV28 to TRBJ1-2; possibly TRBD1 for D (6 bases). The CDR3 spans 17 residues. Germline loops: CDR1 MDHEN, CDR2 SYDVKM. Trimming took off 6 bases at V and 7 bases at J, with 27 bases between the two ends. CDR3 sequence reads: CASSTIPLQRTATGYTF. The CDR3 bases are TGTGCCAGCAGCACCATTCCCCTCCAGCGGACAGCCACTGGCTACACCTTC.

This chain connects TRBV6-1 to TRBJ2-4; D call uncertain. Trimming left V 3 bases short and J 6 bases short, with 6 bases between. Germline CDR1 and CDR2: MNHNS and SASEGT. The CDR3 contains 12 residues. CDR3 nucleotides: TGTGCCAGCAGTGAGAAGAGAAACATTCAGTACTTC. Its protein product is CASSEKRNIQYF.

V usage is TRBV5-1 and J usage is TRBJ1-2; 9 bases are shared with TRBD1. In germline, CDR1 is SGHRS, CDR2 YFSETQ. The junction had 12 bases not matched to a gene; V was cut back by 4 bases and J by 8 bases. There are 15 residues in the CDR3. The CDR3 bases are TGCGCCAGCAGCAAACCAGGGACAGGGTCAGGCGGCTACACCTTC. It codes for CASSKPGTGSGGYTF.

The CDR3 reads CARGTSGNTGELFF. As DNA, the CDR3 is TGTGCGAGGGGGACTAGCGGAAACACCGGGGAGCTGTTTTTT. The genes are TRBV2 and TRBJ2-2; 11 positions agree with TRBD2. Germline V gene lookup returns CDR1 SNHLY and CDR2 FYNNEI. The CDR3 runs to 14 residues. The variable domain in full, with the rest retrieved from reference TRBV2 and TRBJ2-2, is EPEVTQTPSHQVTQMGQEVILRCVPISNHLYFYWYRQILGQKVEFLVSFYNNEISEKSEIFDDQFSVERPDGSNFTLKIRSTKLEDSAMYFCARGTSGNTGELFFGEGSRLTVL.

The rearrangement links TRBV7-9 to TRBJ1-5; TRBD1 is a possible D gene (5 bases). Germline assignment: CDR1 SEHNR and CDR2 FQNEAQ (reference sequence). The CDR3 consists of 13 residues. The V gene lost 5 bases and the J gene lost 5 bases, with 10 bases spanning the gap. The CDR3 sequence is CASSGGAHQPQHF. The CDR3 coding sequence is TGTGCCAGCAGCGGAGGGGCACATCAGCCCCAGCATTTT.

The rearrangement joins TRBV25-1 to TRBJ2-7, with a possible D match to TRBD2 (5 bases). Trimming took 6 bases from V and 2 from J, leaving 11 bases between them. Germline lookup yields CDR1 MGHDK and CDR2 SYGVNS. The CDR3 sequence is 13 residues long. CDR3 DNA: TGTGCCAGCAGCTCGGACGGGACCTACGAGCAGTACTTC. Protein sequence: CASSSDGTYEQYF.

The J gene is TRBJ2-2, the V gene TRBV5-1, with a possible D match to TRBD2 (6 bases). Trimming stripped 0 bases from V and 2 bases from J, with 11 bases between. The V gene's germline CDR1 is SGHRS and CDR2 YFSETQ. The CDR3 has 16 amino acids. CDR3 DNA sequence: TGCGCCAGCAGCTTGGTGGCCGGGGGTAACACCGGGGAGCTGTTTTTT. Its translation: CASSLVAGGNTGELFF.

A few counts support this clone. CDR3 sequence reads: CSVSPGQGHEQYF. CDR3 nucleotides: TGCAGCGTTTCACCGGGACAGGGGCACGAGCAGTACTTC. The genes are TRBV29-1 and TRBJ2-7; 10 positions match TRBD1. The CDR3 sequence is 13 residues long. Unmatched junction bases numbered 6, after V lost 5 bases and J lost 5 bases. Germline CDR1 and CDR2: SQVTM and ANQGSEA.

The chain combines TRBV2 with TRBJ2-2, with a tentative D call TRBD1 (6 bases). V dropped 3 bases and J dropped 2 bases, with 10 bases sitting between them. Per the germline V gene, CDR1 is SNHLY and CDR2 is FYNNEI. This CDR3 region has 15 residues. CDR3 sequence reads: CASSEDSTNTGELFF. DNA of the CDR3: TGTGCCAGCAGTGAGGACAGTACAAACACCGGGGAGCTGTTTTTT.

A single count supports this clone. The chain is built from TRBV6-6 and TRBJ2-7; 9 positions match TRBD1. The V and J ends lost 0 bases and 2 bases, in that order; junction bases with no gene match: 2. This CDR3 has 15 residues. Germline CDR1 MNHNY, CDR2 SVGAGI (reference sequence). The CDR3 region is CASSYSRDRAYEQYF. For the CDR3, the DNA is TGTGCCAGCAGTTACTCCAGGGACAGGGCCTACGAGCAGTACTTC.

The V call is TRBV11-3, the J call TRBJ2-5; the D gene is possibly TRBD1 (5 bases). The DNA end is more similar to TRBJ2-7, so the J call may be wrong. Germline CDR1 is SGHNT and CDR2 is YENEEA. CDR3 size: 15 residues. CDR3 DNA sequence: TGTGCCAGCAGCAGCCACAGGACAACGACCTACGAGCAGTACTTC. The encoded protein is CASSSHRTTTYEQYF.

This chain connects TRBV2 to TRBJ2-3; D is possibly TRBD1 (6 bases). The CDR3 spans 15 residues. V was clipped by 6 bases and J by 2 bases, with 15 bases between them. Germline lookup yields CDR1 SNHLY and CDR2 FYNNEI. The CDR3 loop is CASRGFGQNTDTQYF. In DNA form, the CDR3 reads TGTGCCAGCAGGGGTTTTGGACAGAACACAGATACGCAGTATTTT.

The CDR3 DNA is TGTGCCAGCAGTGATAGTGGGCGTAGCGCCGGGGAGCTGTTTTTT. This translates into CASSDSGRSAGELFF. This rearrangement joins TRBV2 to TRBJ2-2, with a weak D call TRBD2 (5 bases). The V and J ends lost 3 bases and 6 bases respectively, with 14 bases between them. Germline CDR1 SNHLY, CDR2 FYNNEI. The CDR3 covers 15 residues.

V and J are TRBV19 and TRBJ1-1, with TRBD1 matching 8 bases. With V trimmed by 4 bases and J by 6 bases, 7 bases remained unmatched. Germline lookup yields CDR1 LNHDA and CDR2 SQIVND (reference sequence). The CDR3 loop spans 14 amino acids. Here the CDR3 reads CASSNGQGRAEAFF. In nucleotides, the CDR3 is TGTGCCAGTAGTAATGGACAGGGAAGGGCTGAAGCTTTCTTT. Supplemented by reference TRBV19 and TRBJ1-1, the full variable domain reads DGGITQSPKYLFRKEGQNVTLSCEQNLNHDAMYWYRQDPGQGLRLIYYSQIVNDFQKGDIAEGYSVSREKKESFPLTVTSAQKNPTAFYLCASSNGQGRAEAFFGQGTRLTVV.